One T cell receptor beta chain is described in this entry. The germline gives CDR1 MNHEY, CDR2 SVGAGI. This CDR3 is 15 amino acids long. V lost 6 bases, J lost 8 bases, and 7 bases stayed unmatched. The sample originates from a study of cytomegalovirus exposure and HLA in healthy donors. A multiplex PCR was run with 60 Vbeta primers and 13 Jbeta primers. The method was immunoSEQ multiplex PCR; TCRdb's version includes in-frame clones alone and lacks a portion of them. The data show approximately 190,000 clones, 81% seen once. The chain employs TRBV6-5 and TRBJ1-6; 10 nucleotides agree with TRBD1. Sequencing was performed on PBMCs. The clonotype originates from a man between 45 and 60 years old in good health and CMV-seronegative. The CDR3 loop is CASRSPGTGDSPLHF. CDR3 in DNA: TGTGCCAGCAGGTCTCCCGGGACAGGGGATTCACCCCTCCACTTT.